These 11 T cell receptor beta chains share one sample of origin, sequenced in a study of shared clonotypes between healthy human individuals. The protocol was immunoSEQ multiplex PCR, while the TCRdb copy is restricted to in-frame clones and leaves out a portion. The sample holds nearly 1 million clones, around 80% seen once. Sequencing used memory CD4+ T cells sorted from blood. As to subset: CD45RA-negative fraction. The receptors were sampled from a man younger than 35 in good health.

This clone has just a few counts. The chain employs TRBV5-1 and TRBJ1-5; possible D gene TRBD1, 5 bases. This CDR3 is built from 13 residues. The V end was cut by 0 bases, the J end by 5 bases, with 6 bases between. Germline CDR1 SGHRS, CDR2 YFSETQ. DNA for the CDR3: TGCGCCAGCAGCTTGGAGGGGTATCAGCCCCAGCATTTT. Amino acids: CASSLEGYQPQHF.

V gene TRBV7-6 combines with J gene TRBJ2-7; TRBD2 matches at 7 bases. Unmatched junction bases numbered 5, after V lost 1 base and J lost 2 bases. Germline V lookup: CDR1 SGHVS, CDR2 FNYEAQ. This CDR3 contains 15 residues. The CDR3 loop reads CASSLGGSTTYEQYF. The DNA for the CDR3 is TGTGCCAGCAGCTTAGGCGGGAGTACCACCTACGAGCAGTACTTC.

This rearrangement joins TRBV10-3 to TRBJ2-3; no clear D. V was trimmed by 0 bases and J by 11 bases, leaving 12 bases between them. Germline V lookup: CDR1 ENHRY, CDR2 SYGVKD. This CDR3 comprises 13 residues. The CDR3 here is CAISESRKQGQYF. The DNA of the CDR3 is TGTGCCATCAGTGAGTCCCGAAAGCAAGGGCAGTATTTT.

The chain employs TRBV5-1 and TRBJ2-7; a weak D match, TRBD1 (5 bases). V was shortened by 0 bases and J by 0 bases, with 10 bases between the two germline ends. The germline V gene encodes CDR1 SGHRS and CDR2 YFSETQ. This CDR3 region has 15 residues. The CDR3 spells CASSLDPTASYEQYF. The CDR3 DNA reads TGCGCCAGCAGCTTGGACCCGACAGCCTCCTACGAGCAGTACTTC.

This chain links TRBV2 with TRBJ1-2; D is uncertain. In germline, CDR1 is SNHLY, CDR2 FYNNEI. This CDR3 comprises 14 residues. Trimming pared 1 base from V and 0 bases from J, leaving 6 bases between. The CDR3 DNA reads TGTGCCAGCAGTGAAGGGCCAACTAACTATGGCTACACCTTC. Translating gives CASSEGPTNYGYTF.

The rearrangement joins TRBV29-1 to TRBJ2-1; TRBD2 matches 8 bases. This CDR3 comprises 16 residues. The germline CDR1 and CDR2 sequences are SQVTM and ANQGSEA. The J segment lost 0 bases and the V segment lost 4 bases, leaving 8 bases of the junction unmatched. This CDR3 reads CSVGERELTSYNEQFF. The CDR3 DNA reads TGCAGCGTTGGGGAGCGGGAGTTAACCTCCTACAATGAGCAGTTCTTC.

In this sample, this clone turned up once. In DNA, the CDR3 is TGTGCCAGTACCCTTCGGAGCGGAGCCTACTACAATGAGCAGTTCTTC. This gives the protein CASTLRSGAYYNEQFF. The chain links TRBV19 to TRBJ2-1; TRBD2 might be the D (5 bases). The CDR3 sequence is 16 residues long. Germline V gene sequence: CDR1 LNHDA, CDR2 SQIVND (reference sequence). V gave up 7 bases and J gave up 3 bases, with 19 bases separating them.

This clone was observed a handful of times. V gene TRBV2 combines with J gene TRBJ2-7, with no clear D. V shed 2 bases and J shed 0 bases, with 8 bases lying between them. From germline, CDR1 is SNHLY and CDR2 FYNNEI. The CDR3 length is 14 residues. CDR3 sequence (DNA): TGTGCCAGCAGTGAACAGGCAGACTCCTACGAGCAGTACTTC. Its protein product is CASSEQADSYEQYF.

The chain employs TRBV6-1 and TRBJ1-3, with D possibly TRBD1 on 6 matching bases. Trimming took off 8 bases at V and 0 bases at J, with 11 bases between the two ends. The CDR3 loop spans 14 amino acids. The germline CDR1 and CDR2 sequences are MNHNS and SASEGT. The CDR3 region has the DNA TGTGCCAGCGGCGGGACAACCTCTGGAAACACCATATATTTT. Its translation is CASGGTTSGNTIYF.

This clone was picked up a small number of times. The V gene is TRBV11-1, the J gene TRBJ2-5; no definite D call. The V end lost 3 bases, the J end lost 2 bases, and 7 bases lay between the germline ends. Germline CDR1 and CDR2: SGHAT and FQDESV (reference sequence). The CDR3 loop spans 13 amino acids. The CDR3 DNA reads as TGTGCCAGCAGCTTGAGTCCACAAGAGACCCAGTACTTC. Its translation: CASSLSPQETQYF.

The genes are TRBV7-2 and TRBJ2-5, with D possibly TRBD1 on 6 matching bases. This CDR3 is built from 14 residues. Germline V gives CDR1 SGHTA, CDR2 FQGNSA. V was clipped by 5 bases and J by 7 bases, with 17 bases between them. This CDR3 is CASSRDRPPTTQYF. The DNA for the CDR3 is TGTGCCAGCAGCCGTGACAGGCCCCCAACGACCCAGTACTTC.